These T cell receptor beta chains were read from a single sample in a study of T cells in Graves' hyperthyroidism and ophthalmopathy. TCRdb reanalysed the multiplex PCR reads using MiXCR and keeps one entry per CDR3 protein. The sample lists about 600,000 distinct CDR3 sequences, 14% occurring once. The sequenced sample consisted of blood. Receptor source: a young woman with Graves' ophthalmopathy. The CDR3 runs from the conserved cysteine through the conserved F or W. Fields, in order: D gene, V gene, clone size, J gene, CDR3 DNA, CDR3 protein. The D gene is left open where the match is weak. Clone size appears in some rows only: once, few, many, or a class for an expanded clone.

NA	TRBV6-2/TRBV6-3	many	TRBJ1-1	TGTGCCAGCAGTTACGATGACGAGGGAAACACTGAAGCTTTCTTT	CASSYDDEGNTEAFF
TRBD1	TRBV4-1	NA	TRBJ1-2	TGCGCCAGCAGCCTTACCCCGGGACAGGCTGACGGCTACACCTTC	CASSLTPGQADGYTF
NA	TRBV5-8	many	TRBJ2-5	TGTGCCAGCAGCTTCGGTGATCCGTACTTC	CASSFGDPYF
NA	TRBV7-2	many	TRBJ2-5	TGTGCCAGCAGCTTAGCGGTTGGAAAAGAGACCCAGTACTTC	CASSLAVGKETQYF
NA	TRBV18	few	TRBJ2-5	TGTGCCAGCTCACCACCGGGATACAGGCTTCCTGGGGAGACCCAGTACTTC	CASSPPGYRLPGETQYF
NA	TRBV19	NA	TRBJ1-5	TGTGCCAGTAGTATGGCTGGTCCGGGCAATCAGCCCCAGCATTTT	CASSMAGPGNQPQHF
NA	TRBV6-1	many	TRBJ1-5	TGTGCCAGCAGTGATTTGAGGGGAATAGGCAATCAGCCCCAGCATTTT	CASSDLRGIGNQPQHF
NA	TRBV9	many	TRBJ1-1	TGTGCCAGCAGCGTTACCGGGACAACAATCACTGAAGCTTTCTTT	CASSVTGTTITEAFF
TRBD1	TRBV9	few	TRBJ2-1	TGTGCCAGCAGCATGAGCACAGGGGCGCTGTACAATGAGCAGTTCTTC	CASSMSTGALYNEQFF
NA	TRBV7-2	NA	TRBJ2-6	TGTGCCAGCAGCCAGTCGGGTGGGGCCAACGTCCTGACTTTC	CASSQSGGANVLTF
TRBD2	TRBV6-1	many	TRBJ2-1	TGTGCCAGCAGTGAACTAGCGGGAGGACCCCTCTCCTACAATGAGCAGTTCTTC	CASSELAGGPLSYNEQFF
TRBD2	TRBV29-1	few	TRBJ2-7	TGCAGCGTTGGGGGCCGTTTTCGGGGGGGAGGGCCAAACAAGTTTATTTCCTACGAGCAGTACTTC	CSVGGRFRGGGPNKFISYEQYF
TRBD1	TRBV7-2	NA	TRBJ1-6	TGTGCCAGCAGCATCCCGGGACAGGGGAATTCACCCCTCCACTTT	CASSIPGQGNSPLHF
NA	TRBV7-8	many	TRBJ2-7	TGTGCCAGCAGCTACTTGCCCCGGGGGCCCGAGGTTTTCGGCTACGAGCAGTACTTC	CASSYLPRGPEVFGYEQYF
TRBD1	TRBV5-4	NA	TRBJ2-7	TGTGCCAGCAGCCGTGGACAGGGGGTGTCCTACGAGCAGTACTTC	CASSRGQGVSYEQYF
NA	TRBV11-2	many	TRBJ2-2	TGTGCCAGCAGCTCGACCCTGTTCGCGAACACCGGGGAGCTGTTTTTT	CASSSTLFANTGELFF
NA	TRBV12-3/TRBV12-4	many	TRBJ2-7	TGTGCCAGCAGTTTAGAATTTCCAGGGAGATACGAGCAGTACTTC	CASSLEFPGRYEQYF
NA	TRBV6-1	many	TRBJ2-6	TGTGCCAGCAGTGGGAAGTTCTCTGGGGCCAACGTCCTGACTTTC	CASSGKFSGANVLTF
NA	TRBV27	few	TRBJ2-2	TGTGCCAGCAGTTTATATAGGAACACACTGAACACCGGGGAGCTGTTTTTT	CASSLYRNTLNTGELFF
NA	TRBV7-9	few	TRBJ2-1	TGTGCCAGCAGCCTCCACCTAGCGAGATACAATGAGCAGTTCTTC	CASSLHLARYNEQFF
NA	TRBV30	many	TRBJ2-7	TGTGCCTGGAGTATGAGCTACGAGCAGTACTTC	CAWSMSYEQYF
NA	TRBV20-1	many	TRBJ1-3	TGCAGTGCTAGAGATTTTCATGAGACGCCCGGAAACACCATATATTTT	CSARDFHETPGNTIYF
NA	TRBV6-5	many	TRBJ2-1	TGTGCCAGCAGTTACTGGGGCAGGGGAGATTACAATGAGCAGTTCTTC	CASSYWGRGDYNEQFF
TRBD2	TRBV7-3	many	TRBJ2-3	TGTGCCAGCAGCTTAAGCAGCGGGAGGGCCACAGATACGCAGTATTTT	CASSLSSGRATDTQYF
NA	TRBV24-1	NA	TRBJ2-1	TGTGCCACCATGGCCGGGTCCGAGCAGTTCTTC	CATMAGSEQFF
TRBD2	TRBV7-9	NA	TRBJ2-1	TGTGCCAGCAGCTTAGCGCGGGGACTAGCGGGAGGGAATGAGCAGTTCTTC	CASSLARGLAGGNEQFF
TRBD2	TRBV20-1	NA	TRBJ2-7	TGCAGTGCTAGAGATGCGGGGGGCATCTCCTACGAGCAGTACTTC	CSARDAGGISYEQYF
NA	TRBV19	few	TRBJ1-2	TGTGCCAGTACCCCAAAACCCACTTCACCCTATGGCTACACCTTC	CASTPKPTSPYGYTF
NA	TRBV12-3/TRBV12-4	many	TRBJ2-7	TGTGCCAGCAGTTGGGCAGACTCCTACGAGCAGTACTTC	CASSWADSYEQYF
NA	TRBV2	many	TRBJ2-2	TGTGCCAGCAGCGGGGGTCCCGGGGAGCTGTTTTTT	CASSGGPGELFF
TRBD1	TRBV6-1	NA	TRBJ1-2	TGTGCCAGCAGTGACACCGGACAGGGGATCTATGGCTACACCTTC	CASSDTGQGIYGYTF
TRBD2	TRBV29-1	many	TRBJ2-5	TGCAGCGTCCACCCCGGATTTTCCGGGGGGTTTGGGGAGACCCAGTACTTC	CSVHPGFSGGFGETQYF
TRBD1	TRBV11-1	NA	TRBJ1-5	TGTGGCAGCAGCCCGACAGGGGGTAACCAGCCCCAGCATTTT	CGSSPTGGNQPQHF
NA	TRBV27	NA	TRBJ2-3	TGTGCCAGCAGATTTGTGACAGGCACAGATACGCAGTATTTT	CASRFVTGTDTQYF
TRBD1	TRBV6-1	many	TRBJ1-2	TGTGCCAGCAGCCTTAGGACAGGGGTCGATGGCTACACCTTC	CASSLRTGVDGYTF
NA	TRBV20-1	NA	TRBJ2-1	TGCAGTGCTAGAGAGGCTACCTACAATGAGCAGTTCTTC	CSAREATYNEQFF
NA	TRBV7-9	NA	TRBJ1-3	TGTGCCAGCAGCTCTTCCGACGGATTCTCTGGAAACACCATATATTTT	CASSSSDGFSGNTIYF
NA	TRBV5-1	many	TRBJ1-1	TGCGCCAGCAGCTTGGGTGACGGGACCACTGAAGCTTTCTTT	CASSLGDGTTEAFF
TRBD1	TRBV7-9	few	TRBJ2-7	TGTGCCAGCAGCCAATCCGGGACAGGGACCTACGAGCAGTACTTC	CASSQSGTGTYEQYF